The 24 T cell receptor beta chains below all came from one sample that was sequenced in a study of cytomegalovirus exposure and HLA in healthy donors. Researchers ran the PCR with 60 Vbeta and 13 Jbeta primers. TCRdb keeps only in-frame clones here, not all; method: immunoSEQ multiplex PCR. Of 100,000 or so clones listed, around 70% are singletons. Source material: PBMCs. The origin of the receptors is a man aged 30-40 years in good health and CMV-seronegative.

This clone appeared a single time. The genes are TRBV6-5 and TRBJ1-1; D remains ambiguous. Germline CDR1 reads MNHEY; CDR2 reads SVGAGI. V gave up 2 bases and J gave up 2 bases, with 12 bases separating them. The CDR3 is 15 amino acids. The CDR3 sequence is CASSYRESPNTEAFF. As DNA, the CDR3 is TGTGCCAGCAGTTACAGGGAGAGCCCTAACACTGAAGCTTTCTTT.

CDR3 residues: CASSVGTNSNQPQHF. CDR3 sequence (DNA): TGCGCCAGCAGCGTAGGGACAAATAGCAATCAGCCCCAGCATTTT. The rearrangement joins TRBV5-1 to TRBJ1-5, with a tentative D call TRBD1 (6 bases). Germline CDR1 is SGHRS and CDR2 is YFSETQ. Trimming stripped 4 bases from V and 0 bases from J, with 11 bases between. CDR3 length: 15 residues.

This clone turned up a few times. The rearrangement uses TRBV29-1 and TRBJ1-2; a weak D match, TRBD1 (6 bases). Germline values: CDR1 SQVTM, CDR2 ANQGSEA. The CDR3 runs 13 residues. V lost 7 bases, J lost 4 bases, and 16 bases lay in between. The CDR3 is CSAQPGVGYGYTF. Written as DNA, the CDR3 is TGCAGCGCCCAGCCAGGGGTAGGCTATGGCTACACCTTC.

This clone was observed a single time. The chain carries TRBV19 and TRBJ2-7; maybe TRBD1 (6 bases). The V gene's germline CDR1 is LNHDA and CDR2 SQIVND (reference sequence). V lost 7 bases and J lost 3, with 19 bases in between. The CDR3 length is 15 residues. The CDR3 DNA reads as TGTGCCAGTACCCCGAGGCCAGGGGCGCACTACGAGCAGTACTTC. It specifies CASTPRPGAHYEQYF.

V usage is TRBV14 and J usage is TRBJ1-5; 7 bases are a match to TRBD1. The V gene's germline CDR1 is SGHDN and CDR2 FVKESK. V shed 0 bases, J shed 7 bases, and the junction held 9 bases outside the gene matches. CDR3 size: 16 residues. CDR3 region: CASSQDPGQACQPQHF. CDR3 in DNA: TGTGCCAGCAGCCAAGATCCCGGACAGGCCTGCCAGCCCCAGCATTTT.

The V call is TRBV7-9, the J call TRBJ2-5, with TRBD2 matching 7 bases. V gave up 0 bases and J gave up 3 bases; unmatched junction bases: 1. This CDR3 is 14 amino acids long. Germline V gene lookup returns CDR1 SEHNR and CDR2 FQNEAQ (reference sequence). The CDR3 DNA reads TGTGCCAGCAGCTTAGCTGCGGGAGAAGAGACCCAGTACTTC. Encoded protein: CASSLAAGEETQYF.

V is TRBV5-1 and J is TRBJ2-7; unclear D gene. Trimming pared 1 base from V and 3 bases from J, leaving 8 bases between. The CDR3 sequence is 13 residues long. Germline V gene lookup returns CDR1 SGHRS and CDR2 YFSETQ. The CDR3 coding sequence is TGCGCCAGCAGCTTGTCACAGTACTACGAGCAGTACTTC. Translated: CASSLSQYYEQYF.

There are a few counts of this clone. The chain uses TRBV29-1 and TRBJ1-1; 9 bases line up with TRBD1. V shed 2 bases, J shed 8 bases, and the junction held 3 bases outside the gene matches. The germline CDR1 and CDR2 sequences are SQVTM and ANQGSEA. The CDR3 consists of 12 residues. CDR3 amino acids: CSVERDRAEAFF. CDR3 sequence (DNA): TGCAGCGTTGAAAGGGACAGGGCCGAAGCTTTCTTT.

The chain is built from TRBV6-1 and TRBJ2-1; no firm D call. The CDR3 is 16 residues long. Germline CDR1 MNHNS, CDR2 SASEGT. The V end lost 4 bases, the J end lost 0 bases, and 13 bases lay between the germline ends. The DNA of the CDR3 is TGTGCCAGCAGTGGCCTTGGCATCAGCTCCTACAATGAGCAGTTCTTC. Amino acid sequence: CASSGLGISSYNEQFF.

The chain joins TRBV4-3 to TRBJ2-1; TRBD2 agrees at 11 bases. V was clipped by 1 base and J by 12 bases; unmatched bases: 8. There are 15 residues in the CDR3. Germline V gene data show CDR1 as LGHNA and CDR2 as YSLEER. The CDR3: CASSQGLAGSNRQFF. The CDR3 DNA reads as TGCGCCAGCAGCCAAGGACTAGCGGGATCTAATAGGCAGTTCTTC.

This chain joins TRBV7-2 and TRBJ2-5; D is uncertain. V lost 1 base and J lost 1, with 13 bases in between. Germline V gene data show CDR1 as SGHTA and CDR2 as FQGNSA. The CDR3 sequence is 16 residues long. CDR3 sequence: CASSLDSWQSQETQYF. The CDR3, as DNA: TGTGCCAGCAGCTTAGATAGCTGGCAGAGCCAAGAGACCCAGTACTTC.

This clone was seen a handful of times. The CDR3 protein is CASTPYSDTQYF. CDR3 bases: TGTGCCAGCACCCCCTATTCAGATACGCAGTATTTT. The chain joins TRBV7-9 to TRBJ2-3; D gene unclear. The V end was cut by 7 bases, the J end by 4 bases, with 9 bases between. The germline V gene has CDR1 SEHNR and CDR2 FQNEAQ (reference sequence). The CDR3 contains 12 residues. The full variable domain, rest sourced from reference TRBV7-9 and TRBJ2-3, is DTGVSQNPRHKITKRGQNVTFRCDPISEHNRLYWYRQTLGQGPEFLTYFQNEAQLEKSRLLSDRFSAERPKGSFSTLEIQRTEQGDSAMYLCASTPYSDTQYFGPGTRLTVL.

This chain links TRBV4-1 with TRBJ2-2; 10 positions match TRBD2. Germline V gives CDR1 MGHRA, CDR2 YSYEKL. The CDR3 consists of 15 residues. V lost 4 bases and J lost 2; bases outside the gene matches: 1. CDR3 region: CASSRTSGNTGELFF. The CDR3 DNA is TGCGCCAGCAGCCGGACTAGCGGTAACACCGGGGAGCTGTTTTTT.

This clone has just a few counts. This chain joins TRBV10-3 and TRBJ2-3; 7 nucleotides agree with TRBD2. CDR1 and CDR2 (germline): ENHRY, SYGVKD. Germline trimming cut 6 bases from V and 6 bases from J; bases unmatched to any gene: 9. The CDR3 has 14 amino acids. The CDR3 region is CAISSGGSLDTQYF. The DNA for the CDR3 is TGTGCCATCAGCTCTGGCGGGAGTTTGGATACGCAGTATTTT.

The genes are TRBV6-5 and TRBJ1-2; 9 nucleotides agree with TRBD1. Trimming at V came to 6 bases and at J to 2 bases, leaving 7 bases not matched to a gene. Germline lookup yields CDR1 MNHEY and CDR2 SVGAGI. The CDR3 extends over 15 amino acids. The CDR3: CASRNSGQGNYGYTF. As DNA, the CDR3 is TGTGCCAGCAGGAACTCGGGACAGGGCAACTATGGCTACACCTTC.

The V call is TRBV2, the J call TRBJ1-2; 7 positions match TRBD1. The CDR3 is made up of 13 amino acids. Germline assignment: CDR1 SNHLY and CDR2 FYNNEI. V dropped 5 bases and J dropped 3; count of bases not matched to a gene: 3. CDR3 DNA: TGTGCCAGCAGTATCAGGGGGGACTATGGCTACACCTTC. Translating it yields CASSIRGDYGYTF.

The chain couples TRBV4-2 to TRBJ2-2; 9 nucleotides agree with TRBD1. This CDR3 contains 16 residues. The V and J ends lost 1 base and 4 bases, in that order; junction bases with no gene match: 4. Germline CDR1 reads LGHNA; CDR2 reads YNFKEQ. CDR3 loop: CASSQGTGVFTGELFF. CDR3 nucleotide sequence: TGTGCCAGCAGCCAAGGGACAGGGGTCTTCACCGGGGAGCTGTTTTTT.

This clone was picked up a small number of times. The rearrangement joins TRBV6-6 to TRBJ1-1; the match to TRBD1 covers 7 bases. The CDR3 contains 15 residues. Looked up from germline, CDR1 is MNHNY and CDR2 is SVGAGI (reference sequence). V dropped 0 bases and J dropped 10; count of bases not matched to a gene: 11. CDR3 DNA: TGTGCCAGCAGTTACTCGTTCCTACAGGGGAGTGTAGCTTTCTTT. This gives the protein CASSYSFLQGSVAFF.

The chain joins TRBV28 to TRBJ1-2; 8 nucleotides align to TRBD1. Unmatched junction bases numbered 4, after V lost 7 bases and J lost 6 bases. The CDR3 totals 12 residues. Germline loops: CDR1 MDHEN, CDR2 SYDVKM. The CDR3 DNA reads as TGTGCCAGCAACCTCAGGGGGCATGGCTACACCTTC. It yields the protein CASNLRGHGYTF.

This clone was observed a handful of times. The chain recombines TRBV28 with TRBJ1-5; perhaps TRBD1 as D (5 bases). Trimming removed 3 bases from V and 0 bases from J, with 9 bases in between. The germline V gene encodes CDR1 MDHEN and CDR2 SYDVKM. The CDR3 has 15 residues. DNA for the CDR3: TGTGCCAGCAGTTTGCCCGACAGTAGCAATCAGCCCCAGCATTTT. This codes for CASSLPDSSNQPQHF.

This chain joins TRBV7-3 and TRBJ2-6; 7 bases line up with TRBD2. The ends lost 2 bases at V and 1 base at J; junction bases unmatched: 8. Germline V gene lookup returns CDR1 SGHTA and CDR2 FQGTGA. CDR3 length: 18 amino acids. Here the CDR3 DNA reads TGTGCCAGCAGCTTACATGGCGGGGGAAGTTCTGGGGCCAACGTCCTGACTTTC. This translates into CASSLHGGGSSGANVLTF.

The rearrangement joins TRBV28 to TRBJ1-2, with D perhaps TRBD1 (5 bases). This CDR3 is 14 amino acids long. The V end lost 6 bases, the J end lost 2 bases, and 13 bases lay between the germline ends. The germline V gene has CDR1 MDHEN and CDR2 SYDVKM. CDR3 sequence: CASSPVGGNYGYTF. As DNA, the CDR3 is TGTGCCAGCAGCCCCGTGGGGGGAAACTATGGCTACACCTTC.

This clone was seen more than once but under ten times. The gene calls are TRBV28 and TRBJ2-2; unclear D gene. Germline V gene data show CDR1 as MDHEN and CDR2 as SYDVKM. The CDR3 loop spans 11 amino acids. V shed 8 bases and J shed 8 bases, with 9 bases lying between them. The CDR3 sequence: CASSVMGELFF. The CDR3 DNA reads TGTGCCAGCTCAGTGATGGGGGAGCTGTTTTTT.

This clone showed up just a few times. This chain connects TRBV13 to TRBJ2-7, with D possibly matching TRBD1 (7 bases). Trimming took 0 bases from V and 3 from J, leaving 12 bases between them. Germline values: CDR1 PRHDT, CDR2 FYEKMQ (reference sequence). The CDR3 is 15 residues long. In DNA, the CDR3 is TGTGCCAGCAGCTTAGGGGGACAGACTAGCTACGAGCAGTACTTC. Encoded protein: CASSLGGQTSYEQYF.